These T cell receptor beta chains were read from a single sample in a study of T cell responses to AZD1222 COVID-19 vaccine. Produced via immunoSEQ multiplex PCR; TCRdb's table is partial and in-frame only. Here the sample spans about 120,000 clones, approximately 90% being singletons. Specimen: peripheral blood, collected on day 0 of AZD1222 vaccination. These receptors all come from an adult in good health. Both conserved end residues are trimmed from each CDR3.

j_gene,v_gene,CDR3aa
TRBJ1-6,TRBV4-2,ASSQPRQGNNSPLH
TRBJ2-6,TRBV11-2,ASSLRPARGSGANVLT
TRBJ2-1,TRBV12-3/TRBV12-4,ASTSSGRAEQF
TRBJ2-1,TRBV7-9,ASSLLRPRSYNEQF
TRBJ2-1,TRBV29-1,SGISGDYNEQF
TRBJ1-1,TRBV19,ASIHLRGNEAF
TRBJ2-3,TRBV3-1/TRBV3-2,ASSQALAGGAYTDTQY
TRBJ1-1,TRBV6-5,ARRQAADTEAF
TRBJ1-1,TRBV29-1,SVDAMNTEAF
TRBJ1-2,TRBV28,ASRFGRIYGYT
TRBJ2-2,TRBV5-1,ASSLDVLGGALRANTGELF
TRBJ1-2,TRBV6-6,ASSYSKGDRYGYT
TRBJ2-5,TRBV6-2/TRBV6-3,ASSYSSRDRARLQETQY
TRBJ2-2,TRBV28,ASSGERNTGELF
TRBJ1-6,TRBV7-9,ASSLGGIGSPLH
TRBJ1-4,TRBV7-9,ASSPGQTAATNEKLF
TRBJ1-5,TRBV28,ASSPGTGRQPQH
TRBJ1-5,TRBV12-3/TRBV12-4,ASNPGEGQPQH
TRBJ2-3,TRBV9,ASSKLRTSGRDTQY
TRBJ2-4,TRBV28,ASSPNPGRGLKNIQY
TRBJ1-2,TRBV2,ASSGRDSYGYT
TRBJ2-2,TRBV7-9,ASSPSRAVANTGELF
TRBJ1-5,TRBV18,ASSPARGDNQPQH
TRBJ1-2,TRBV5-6,ASSLVGGAFYGYT
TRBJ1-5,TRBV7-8,ASSSLGEDSNQPQH
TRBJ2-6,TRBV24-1,ATSSDRSYSGANVLT
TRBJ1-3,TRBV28,ASTRNRERFSAGNTIY
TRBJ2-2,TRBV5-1,ASSLATSGSIGELF
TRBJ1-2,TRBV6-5,ARKAGSNYGYT
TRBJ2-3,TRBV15,ATSVQGPQY
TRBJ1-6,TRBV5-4,ASSLAGGNSPLH
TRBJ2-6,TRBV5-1,ASSLSVAAGANVLT
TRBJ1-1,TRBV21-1,ASRGQGLDTEAF
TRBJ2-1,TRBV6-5,ASIRTGAQNEQF
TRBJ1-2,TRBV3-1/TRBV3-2,ASSQRTTGGGYT
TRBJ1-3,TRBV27,ASSPLDGGNTIY
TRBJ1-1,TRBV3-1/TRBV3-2,ASSQDRGTNTEAF
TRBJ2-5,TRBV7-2,ASSNIGAGETQY